These T cell receptor beta chains were read from a single sample in a study of liver allograft versus peripheral blood T cells. TCRdb re-derived calls from the reads in MiXCR, one entry per CDR3 protein. The table shows about 9,000 distinct CDR3 sequences, with about 15% occurring only once. These receptor sequences come from a human patient who had a liver transplant. Some T cells may be the graft donor's. Each CDR3 is given with its conserved first and last residue. Expanded clones get a size class; other rows say once, few or many, or leave the size out.

TRBV7-9	TRBJ1-1	few	CASSLGRGAEAFF
TRBV10-3	TRBJ2-7	medium-sized	CAISGSGGASIYEQYF
TRBV7-2	TRBJ1-2	medium-sized	CASSLVGGTGGAKVGYTF
TRBV28	TRBJ1-1	NA	CASSLPGLEAFF
TRBV7-9	TRBJ1-2	many	CASSSMGGLGMVNYGYTF
TRBV7-9	TRBJ1-2	medium-sized	CASSLGLTADYGYTF
TRBV5-6	TRBJ1-6	medium-sized	CASSFGDGTGNSPLHF
TRBV27	TRBJ1-6	medium-sized	CATPRGGIGYNSPLHF
TRBV5-4	TRBJ2-2	NA	CASSVGLAVNTGELFF
TRBV29-1	TRBJ2-3	medium-sized	CSVPQGLTDTQYF
TRBV28	TRBJ1-2	NA	CASLRNYGYTF
TRBV18	TRBJ2-7	many	CASSPPSGTYEQYF
TRBV12-5	TRBJ1-2	few	CASGFLVRGNYGYTF
TRBV6-5	TRBJ2-1	medium-sized	CASSQGYEQFF
TRBV6-2/TRBV6-3	TRBJ1-5	medium-sized	CASSYSAEPFSF
TRBV29-1	TRBJ1-3	medium-sized	CSVESPRDSGNTIYF
TRBV6-2/TRBV6-3	TRBJ1-5	many	CASRDSGAPNQPQHF
TRBV29-1	TRBJ1-3	medium-sized	CSVWSGNTIYF
TRBV20-1	TRBJ2-3	few	CGWRITDTQYF
TRBV20-1	TRBJ1-5	few	CSARVGTGGANQPQHF
TRBV7-9	TRBJ2-5	NA	CASSLSTGDSQETQYF
TRBV19	TRBJ1-1	medium-sized	CASSSTGMNTEAFF
TRBV11-1	TRBJ2-7	medium-sized	CASSPHTGDEQYF
TRBV6-5	TRBJ2-2	NA	CASSSGQTTGELFF
TRBV7-2	TRBJ2-1	NA	CASSPSNEQFF
TRBV20-1	TRBJ2-5	NA	CSARMAGVEETQYF
TRBV28	TRBJ1-2	medium-sized	CASSPGTANYGYTF
TRBV6-5	TRBJ1-2	medium-sized	CASSYSTTAGRNYGYTF